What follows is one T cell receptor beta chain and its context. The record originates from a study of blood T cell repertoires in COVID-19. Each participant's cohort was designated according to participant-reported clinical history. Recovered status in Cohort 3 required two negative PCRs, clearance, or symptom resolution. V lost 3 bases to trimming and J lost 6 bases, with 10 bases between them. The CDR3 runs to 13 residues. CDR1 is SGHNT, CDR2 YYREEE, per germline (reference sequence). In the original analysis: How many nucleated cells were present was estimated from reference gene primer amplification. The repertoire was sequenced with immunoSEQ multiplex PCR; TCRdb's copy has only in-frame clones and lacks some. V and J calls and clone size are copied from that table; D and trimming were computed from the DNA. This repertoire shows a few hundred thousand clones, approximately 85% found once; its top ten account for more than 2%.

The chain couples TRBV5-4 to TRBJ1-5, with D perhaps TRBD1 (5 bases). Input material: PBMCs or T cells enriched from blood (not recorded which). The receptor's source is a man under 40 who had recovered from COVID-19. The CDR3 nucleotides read TGTGCCAGCAGCTGGGGGGAGGGTCAGCCCCAGCATTTT. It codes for CASSWGEGQPQHF. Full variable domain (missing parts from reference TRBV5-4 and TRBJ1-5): ETGVTQSPTHLIKTRGQQVTLRCSSQSGHNTVSWYQQALGQGPQFIFQYYREEENGRGNFPPRFSGLQFPNYSSELNVNALELDDSALYLCASSWGEGQPQHFGDGTRLSIL.